The 20 T cell receptor beta chains below come from one sample, sequenced in a study of CD4+ T cells in melanoma. Only in-frame clones appear in the TCRdb table, and some are missing; sequencing was by immunoSEQ multiplex PCR. The sample includes about 55,000 clones, 60% to 80% of them seen just once. The sequencing sample was made of tumor tissue. These receptors originate from a human donor with melanoma.

The chain employs TRBV7-9 and TRBJ2-7; maybe TRBD2 (7 bases). The CDR3 consists of 14 residues. Germline assignment: CDR1 SEHNR and CDR2 FQNEAQ (reference sequence). V lost 8 bases, J lost 2 bases, and 16 bases lay in between. For the CDR3, the DNA is TGTGCCAGCGAGGGGGGCGGGAGCACCTACGAGCAGTACTTC. Translating gives CASEGGGSTYEQYF.

The V and J genes are TRBV4-1 and TRBJ2-1, with 13 bases identical to TRBD2. Trimming at V came to 3 bases and at J to 6 bases, leaving 8 bases not matched to a gene. This CDR3 comprises 17 residues. Germline V gene data show CDR1 as MGHRA and CDR2 as YSYEKL. CDR3 sequence reads: CASSQEPTSGGTNEQFF. DNA of the CDR3: TGCGCCAGCAGCCAGGAGCCGACTAGCGGGGGGACCAATGAGCAGTTCTTC.

The chain couples TRBV7-6 to TRBJ1-5; D is unclear. CDR1 SGHVS and CDR2 FNYEAQ come from the germline V gene. Trimming took off 1 base at V and 11 bases at J, with 12 bases between the two ends. The CDR3 has 13 amino acids. The CDR3 is CASSLGRRETQHF. CDR3 nucleotide sequence: TGTGCCAGCAGCTTAGGAAGAAGAGAAACCCAGCATTTT. Drawing the rest from reference TRBV7-6 and TRBJ1-5, the complete variable domain is GAGVSQSPRYKVTKRGQDVALRCDPISGHVSLYWYRQALGQGPEFLTYFNYEAQQDKSGLPNDRFSAERPEGSISTLTIQRTEQRDSAMYRCASSLGRRETQHFGDGTRLSIL.

This chain uses TRBV5-1 with TRBJ2-1; D is possibly TRBD1 (6 bases). The V end lost 3 bases, the J end lost 6 bases, and 13 bases lay between the germline ends. CDR1 is SGHRS, CDR2 YFSETQ, per germline. The CDR3 spans 14 residues. The CDR3 bases are TGCGCCAGCAGCTCCTTGGGGGCGGGCAATGAGCAGTTCTTC. Its protein product is CASSSLGAGNEQFF. The full variable domain, with the rest looked up from reference TRBV5-1 and TRBJ2-1, is KAGVTQTPRYLIKTRGQQVTLSCSPISGHRSVSWYQQTPGQGLQFLFEYFSETQRNKGNFPGRFSGRQFSNSRSEMNVSTLELGDSALYLCASSSLGAGNEQFFGPGTRLTVL.

This sequence joins TRBV6-5 and TRBJ1-2; 9 nucleotides line up with TRBD1. V lost 7 bases to trimming and J lost 7 bases; unmatched junction nucleotides: 7. CDR3 size: 13 residues. Germline loops: CDR1 MNHEY, CDR2 SVGAGI. CDR3 loop: CASIEDRGGGYTF. Here the CDR3 DNA reads TGTGCCAGCATCGAAGACAGGGGGGGTGGCTACACCTTC.

This sequence joins TRBV27 and TRBJ2-7, with 9 bases lining up with TRBD1. After removal of 4 bases from V and 4 bases from J, the junction contained 11 bases not matched to a gene. This CDR3 spans 16 amino acids. CDR1 is MNHEY and CDR2 is SMNVEV in the germline V gene (reference sequence). The CDR3 spells CASSYLWGQGIYEQYF. The CDR3 nucleotides are TGTGCCAGCAGTTATCTGTGGGGACAGGGTATTTACGAGCAGTACTTC.

This chain links TRBV14 with TRBJ1-2, with D hard to call. The CDR3 runs to 16 residues. Germline lookup yields CDR1 SGHDN and CDR2 FVKESK. The V and J ends lost 0 bases and 0 bases respectively, with 11 bases between them. DNA of the CDR3: TGTGCCAGCAGCCAAGAAGGAGCCAGAACTAACTATGGCTACACCTTC. Translated: CASSQEGARTNYGYTF.

The rearrangement joins TRBV25-1 to TRBJ2-2; D call uncertain. V was cut by 4 bases and J by 0 bases, with 3 bases left in between. Germline V CDR1 and CDR2: MGHDK, SYGVNS. CDR3 length equals 13 residues. This chain's CDR3 is CASSAPNTGELFF. CDR3 sequence (DNA): TGTGCCAGCAGTGCCCCGAACACCGGGGAGCTGTTTTTT.

The genes are TRBV4-1 and TRBJ2-7, with D possibly matching TRBD1 (6 bases). V lost 2 bases to trimming and J lost 6 bases, with 20 bases between them. The CDR3 consists of 16 residues. Germline V lookup: CDR1 MGHRA, CDR2 YSYEKL. The CDR3 spells CASSQHPSKGEFEQYF. In DNA, the CDR3 is TGCGCCAGCAGCCAACACCCTTCAAAGGGGGAATTCGAGCAGTACTTC.

The J gene is TRBJ2-7, the V gene TRBV5-1; maybe TRBD1 (5 bases). The germline gives CDR1 SGHRS, CDR2 YFSETQ. The CDR3 covers 14 residues. V was cut by 0 bases and J by 3 bases, with 10 bases left in between. As DNA, the CDR3 is TGCGCCAGCAGCTTGGGACAGAGGAACTACGAGCAGTACTTC. Its translation: CASSLGQRNYEQYF. Drawing the rest from reference TRBV5-1 and TRBJ2-7, the complete variable domain is KAGVTQTPRYLIKTRGQQVTLSCSPISGHRSVSWYQQTPGQGLQFLFEYFSETQRNKGNFPGRFSGRQFSNSRSEMNVSTLELGDSALYLCASSLGQRNYEQYFGPGTRLTVT.

The V call is TRBV9, the J call TRBJ2-1; no clear D gene. In germline, CDR1 is SGDLS, CDR2 YYNGEE. V lost 2 bases to trimming and J lost 7 bases, with 7 bases between them. The CDR3 has 12 amino acids. The DNA for the CDR3 is TGTGCCAGCAGCGTCTCCGCTAATGAGCAGTTCTTC. This sequence encodes CASSVSANEQFF.

This clone turned up a few times. The rearrangement uses TRBV27 and TRBJ1-2; no clear D gene. This CDR3 is built from 13 residues. V lost 6 bases and J lost 0, with 8 bases in between. CDR1 MNHEY and CDR2 SMNVEV come from the germline V gene (reference sequence). CDR3 loop: CASRAVANYGYTF. The DNA of the CDR3 is TGTGCCAGCAGAGCTGTAGCTAACTATGGCTACACCTTC.

The chain couples TRBV5-4 to TRBJ2-3; 8 nucleotides align to TRBD2. V dropped 4 bases and J dropped 6; count of bases not matched to a gene: 10. The CDR3 loop spans 15 amino acids. Germline-derived CDR1 and CDR2 are SGHNT and YYREEE (reference sequence). The chain's CDR3 is CASSILLAEGDTQYF. DNA for the CDR3: TGTGCCAGCAGCATACTACTAGCGGAGGGGGATACGCAGTATTTT.

The J gene is TRBJ1-2, the V gene TRBV6-5; possible D gene TRBD1, 5 bases. The V gene's germline CDR1 is MNHEY and CDR2 SVGAGI. The CDR3 contains 13 residues. V shed 2 bases and J shed 8 bases, with 12 bases lying between them. This chain's CDR3 is CASSYGGVGGYTF. The CDR3 nucleotides are TGTGCCAGCAGTTACGGGGGGGTTGGAGGCTACACCTTC.

CDR3 sequence (DNA): TGTGCCAGCCAATCGTCCCAGGGGGATGAGCAGTTCTTC. This sequence encodes CASQSSQGDEQFF. The rearrangement joins TRBV9 to TRBJ2-1; 7 bases map to TRBD1. V gave up 7 bases and J gave up 8 bases; unmatched junction bases: 9. Germline V gene lookup returns CDR1 SGDLS and CDR2 YYNGEE. The CDR3 is 13 residues long.

The gene calls are TRBV7-2 and TRBJ1-3; a weak D match, TRBD1 (6 bases). Trimming took off 2 bases at V and 2 bases at J, with 13 bases between the two ends. The CDR3 is 16 residues long. Germline V lookup: CDR1 SGHTA, CDR2 FQGNSA. DNA for the CDR3: TGTGCCAGCAGCTTACAGGGGACTTCGACTGGAAACACCATATATTTT. Amino acid sequence: CASSLQGTSTGNTIYF.

V and J are TRBV9 and TRBJ2-7, with D perhaps TRBD1 (5 bases). CDR3 length: 14 residues. Trimming shortened V by 0 bases and J by 7 bases, and 14 bases separated the two germline ends. Germline V gene lookup returns CDR1 SGDLS and CDR2 YYNGEE. The CDR3 DNA is TGTGCCAGCAGCGTAGGCCTAGGGGTCCGGGAGCAGTACTTC. Protein: CASSVGLGVREQYF.

V gene TRBV11-2 combines with J gene TRBJ2-7; D possibly corresponds to TRBD1 (5 bases). This CDR3 has 12 residues. Trimming took 5 bases from V and 4 from J, leaving 9 bases between them. Germline V CDR1 and CDR2: SGHAT, FQNNGV. The CDR3 region has the DNA TGTGCCAGCAGCCCCGACAGATACGAGCAGTACTTC. It yields the protein CASSPDRYEQYF.

The rearrangement joins TRBV2 to TRBJ2-2, with D uncertain. Trimming took off 7 bases at V and 6 bases at J, with 18 bases between the two ends. The CDR3 covers 15 residues. CDR1 SNHLY and CDR2 FYNNEI come from the germline V gene. The CDR3 DNA sequence: TGTGCCAGCATCGATAGCCTTTCTAAGGCCGGGGAGCTGTTTTTT. Protein sequence: CASIDSLSKAGELFF.

This clone was recorded a few times. The chain couples TRBV15 to TRBJ1-2; 9 bases fit TRBD1. Looked up from germline, CDR1 is LNHNV and CDR2 is YYDKDF (reference sequence). The CDR3 length is 12 residues. J gave up 8 bases and V 3 bases, and 1 base lay outside the gene matches. The chain's CDR3 is CATSRDRGGYTF. The CDR3, as DNA: TGTGCCACCAGCAGGGACAGGGGCGGCTACACCTTC. The full variable domain, with the rest looked up from reference TRBV15 and TRBJ1-2, is DAMVIQNPRYQVTQFGKPVTLSCSQTLNHNVMYWYQQKSSQAPKLLFHYYDKDFNNEADTPDNFQSRRPNTSFCFLDIRSPGLGDTAMYLCATSRDRGGYTFGSGTRLTVV.